This passage covers 21 T cell receptor delta chains from one sample sequenced in a study of γδ T cells in repeated Plasmodium falciparum infection. TCRdb repeated clone calling on the multiplex PCR reads with CATT. The table has around 89,000 delta-chain clones, over 1.3% seen once. Flow sorting of PBMC yielded separate Vgamma9/Vdelta2+ and Vdelta2-negative gammadelta T cell populations for bulk repertoire analysis. Sequencing input: gamma-delta T cells from blood. Source of these receptors: a pool of human donors (malaria-infected and uninfected, not separated).

Worth noting for this clone: TCRdb and the translated DNA give different amino acids at residue 13; the protein presented here is the one translated from the DNA. The chain couples TRDV1 to TRDJ1; TRDD3 aligns across 11 bases. No J segment appears in TCRdb, so it was assigned here by matching the sequence to germline. Germline trimming cut 1 base from V and 0 bases from J; bases unmatched to any gene: 22. The CDR3 sequence is 23 residues long. From germline, CDR1 is TSWWSYY and CDR2 QGS. This CDR3 is CALGEPPVLGDKWLRWYTDKLIF. The CDR3 coding sequence is TGTGCTCTTGGGGAACCGCCCGTACTGGGGGATAAATGGTTAAGGTGGTACACCGATAAACTCATCTTT.

This clone has ten or more counts. This likely stems from a read error, as it lies one base from a far larger clone. This sample also contains other DNA sequences that code for the same CDR3. This rearrangement joins TRDV2 to TRDJ1, with unresolved D. No J segment appears in TCRdb, so it was assigned here by matching the sequence to germline. The germline V gene has CDR1 GEAIGNYY and CDR2 EKD. The CDR3 contains 17 residues. In nucleotides, the CDR3 is TGTGCCTGTGACACCGTCGATAAAGGTACACACACTGATAAACTCATCTTT. This gives the protein CACDTVDKGTHTDKLIF.

This clone was detected many times. A much larger clone differs from this one at a single base, so this may be a read error. Other DNA sequences in the same sample also yield this CDR3. This chain links TRDV1 with TRDJ1; the D gene is possibly TRDD3 (5 bases). The CDR3 extends over 17 amino acids. Germline CDR1 reads TSWWSYY; CDR2 reads QGS. The DNA of the CDR3 is TGTGCTCTTGGGGAACTCAGGCCCGGCGGGGGCCACTTTAAACTCATATTT. Its translation is CALGELRPGGGHFKLIF.

On this clone itself: A far larger clone lies a single base away; this is likely a read error. Other nucleotide sequences from this sample produce the same CDR3. The genes are TRDV2 and TRDJ3; 8 bases are shared with TRDD3. Here the J gene was assigned by germline matching of the DNA, as TCRdb has none. The CDR3 is 21 residues long. Germline lookup yields CDR1 GEAIGNYY and CDR2 EKD. Germline trimming cut 0 bases from V and 0 bases from J; bases unmatched to any gene: 12. In DNA form, the CDR3 reads TGTGCCTGTGACACCGCGGAGGACTGGGGGGCAAGCTCCTGGGACACCCGACAGATGTTTTTC. This sequence encodes CACDTAEDWGASSWDTRQMFF.

A remark on this clone: The translation of this DNA and the TCRdb protein of a much larger clone differ at residue 13, probably owing to a read error; the protein shown here is translated from the DNA. This chain links TRDV2 with TRDJ1, with 10 nucleotides matching TRDD3. The J gene is absent in TCRdb and was assigned here via DNA matching to germline. The CDR3 is 17 amino acids. Germline V lookup: CDR1 GEAIGNYY, CDR2 EKD. V lost 0 bases to trimming and J lost 6 bases; unmatched junction nucleotides: 12. CDR3 amino acids: CACDTVGGYADPNKLIF. CDR3 in DNA: TGTGCCTGTGACACCGTAGGGGGATACGCGGATCCCAATAAACTCATCTTT.

In regard to this clone: The translation of this DNA and the TCRdb protein of a much larger clone differ at residue 4, probably owing to a read error; the protein shown here is translated from the DNA. The J gene is TRDJ1, the V gene TRDV1, with 12 bases lining up with TRDD3. The J gene was not available in TCRdb and was assigned here by matching the DNA to germline segments. CDR3 length: 23 residues. V lost 7 bases to trimming and J lost 4 bases; unmatched junction nucleotides: 31. The germline V gene has CDR1 TSWWSYY and CDR2 QGS. CDR3 DNA: TGTGCTCTTGAGTCTTCTTCCTACATAGGGTTGGGGGCTGGGGGATACGTCCGCGATAAACTCATCTTT. Translation: CALESSSYIGLGAGGYVRDKLIF.

As regards this clone: TCRdb assigns this DNA the protein of a much larger clone, which departs from its translation at residue 13; this likely reflects a read error, and the protein shown comes from translating the DNA. The chain couples TRDV2 to TRDJ1, with D tentatively TRDD2 (9 bases). V lost 2 bases, J lost 0 bases, and 27 bases lay in between. The germline gives CDR1 GEAIGNYY, CDR2 EKD. This CDR3 spans 20 amino acids. The CDR3 nucleotides read TGTGCCTGTGACAGGCCTTCCTACGGTCTGGGGGACCATTACACCGATAAACTCATCTTT. Its protein product is CACDRPSYGLGDHYTDKLIF.

This clone appeared a few times. TCRdb's listed protein matches a much larger clone and diverges from this DNA's translation at residue 13, likely through a read error; the protein shown comes from the DNA. The V call is TRDV1, the J call TRDJ1; D may be TRDD3 (6 bases). CDR1 TSWWSYY and CDR2 QGS come from the germline V gene. This CDR3 is built from 19 residues. Trimming left V 7 bases short and J 1 base short, with 28 bases between. The CDR3 sequence is CALVLFPLAGGASTDKLIF. CDR3 bases: TGTGCTCTTGTGCTCTTCCCCCTCGCGGGGGGAGCGAGCACCGATAAACTCATCTTT.

This clone was seen ten or more times. The V and J genes are TRDV1 and TRDJ1; D possibly corresponds to TRDD2 (5 bases). Deletions cut 1 base from V and 7 bases from J, with 19 bases between. CDR3 length: 16 residues. Germline CDR1 TSWWSYY, CDR2 QGS. In nucleotides, the CDR3 is TGTGCTCTTGGGGAACAAAAGGTTTGGCACCTTCGTAAACTCATCTTT. Its translation is CALGEQKVWHLRKLIF.

Concerning this clone: TCRdb records a much larger clone's protein for this DNA, with a difference at residue 14 that likely arises from a read error; the protein given is the translation of the DNA. A V gene of TRDV2 was called, but no J gene was assigned; the tabulated D call, TRDD3, remains unverified against the DNA. Germline V CDR1 and CDR2: GEAIGNYY, EKD. This CDR3 is built from 16 residues. The CDR3 here is CACDTVSTGGASKPIF. As DNA, the CDR3 is TGTGCCTGTGACACCGTCAGTACTGGGGGAGCGTCAAAACCCATCTTT.

Concerning this clone: The protein given by TCRdb reflects a much larger clone and differs at residue 10 from this DNA's translation, likely from a read error; the protein shown is the DNA's translation. The chain uses TRDV1 and TRDJ1; 9 bases fit TRDD2. Here the J gene came from matching the DNA to germline, since TCRdb omits it. Germline V lookup: CDR1 TSWWSYY, CDR2 QGS. The CDR3 has 19 amino acids. The junction had 15 bases not matched to a gene; V was cut back by 4 bases and J by 0 bases. The CDR3 coding sequence is TGTGCTCTTGGGGCCTTCCTACGTGGTAGGGGATGGCACACCGATAAACTCATCTTT. This encodes CALGAFLRGRGWHTDKLIF.

This clone has just one count. The V call is TRDV1, the J call TRDJ1, with 9 bases identical to TRDD3. TCRdb gives no J gene; it was assigned here by matching the DNA to germline. Germline V gene data show CDR1 as TSWWSYY and CDR2 as QGS. V shed 1 base and J 3 bases; nucleotides not matched to a gene: 12. This CDR3 has 18 amino acids. In nucleotides, the CDR3 is TGTGCTCTTGGGGAACGTAGGGACGCTGGGGGATCGGCCGATAAACTCATCTTT. It is translated as CALGERRDAGGSADKLIF.

This clone showed up just a few times. Since a far larger clone is one base different, this is likely a read error. Other DNA sequences within the sample encode an identical CDR3. V is TRDV1 and J is TRDJ1; maybe TRDD3 (6 bases). The J gene, left out of TCRdb, was set here by checking the DNA against germline. Germline V gene lookup returns CDR1 TSWWSYY and CDR2 QGS. The CDR3 runs to 21 residues. The V gene lost 5 bases and the J gene lost 2 bases, with 33 bases spanning the gap. The CDR3 sequence: CALGPPWGRWGGAGETDKLIF. The CDR3 DNA sequence: TGTGCTCTTGGGCCACCCTGGGGACGGTGGGGGGGCGCGGGGGAAACCGATAAACTCATCTTT.

In its sample, this clone was seen a few times. The protein in TCRdb stems from a much larger clone and differs at residue 13 from this DNA's translation, likely a read error; here the protein is translated from the DNA. The CDR3 DNA follows: TGTGCAATGAGAGAGGGTGATTCTCGTTACTGGGGGACCCCGCGGGGACTCATCTTT. It encodes CAMREGDSRYWGTPRGLIF. The chain joins TRAV14/DV4 to TRDJ1; 9 bases match TRDD3. The CDR3 extends over 19 amino acids. Germline CDR1 TSDPSYG, CDR2 QGSYDQQN (reference sequence). Germline trimming cut 0 bases from V and 10 bases from J; bases unmatched to any gene: 21.

There are many counts of this clone. TCRdb pairs this DNA with a much larger clone's protein that differs at residue 14, likely a read error; the protein shown was translated from the DNA. This chain connects TRDV3 to TRDJ1; unclear D gene. The CDR3 consists of 19 residues. Trimming left V 1 base short and J 3 bases short, with 30 bases between. Germline CDR1 reads TVYSNPD; CDR2 reads GDNSRS (reference sequence). This CDR3 is CAFTARSNGGLDYADKLIF. CDR3 coding DNA: TGTGCCTTTACAGCTCGGTCCAACGGAGGGTTGGACTACGCCGATAAACTCATCTTT.

This clone was counted only a few times. TCRdb's entry gives the protein of a much larger clone, which mismatches this DNA's translation at residue 3, likely from a read error; the protein reported here is translated from the DNA. The chain has TRDV2 and TRDJ1; 7 bases fit TRDD3. CDR1 is GEAIGNYY and CDR2 is EKD in the germline V gene. This CDR3 contains 17 residues. CDR3 residues: CAFDTVGEAPRTDKLIF. CDR3 coding DNA: TGTGCCTTTGACACCGTGGGGGAGGCCCCGAGAACCGATAAACTCATCTTT.

This clone was counted only a few times. The translation of this DNA and the TCRdb protein of a much larger clone differ at residue 6, probably owing to a read error; the protein shown here is translated from the DNA. This chain connects TRDV2 to TRDJ1, with 11 bases matching TRDD3. No J gene was available from TCRdb, and it was assigned here by a germline match of the DNA. This CDR3 contains 21 residues. CDR1 is GEAIGNYY, CDR2 EKD, per germline. After removal of 0 bases from V and 2 bases from J, the junction contained 19 bases not matched to a gene. The DNA for the CDR3 is TGTGCCTGTGACACCATGAAGGCTAGTCCTGGGGGATACAAAGAAACCGATAAACTCATCTTT. This gives the protein CACDTMKASPGGYKETDKLIF.

This clone appeared a few times. This DNA's translation and the protein TCRdb lists, from a much larger clone, do not match at residue 12, likely due to a read error; the protein shown is translated from the DNA. J is TRDJ1 and V is TRDV2; the match to TRDD3 covers 9 bases. CDR3 length equals 19 residues. J lost 0 bases, V lost 3 bases, and 16 bases had no gene match. Germline-derived CDR1 and CDR2 are GEAIGNYY and EKD. The CDR3 protein is CACDRKTTGGPPYTDKLIF. CDR3 nucleotides: TGTGCCTGTGACCGAAAAACTACTGGGGGACCTCCTTACACCGATAAACTCATCTTT.

Notes on this clone: The protein TCRdb lists belongs to a much larger clone and differs from this DNA's translation at residue 24, which points to a read error; the protein shown is made from the DNA. The genes are TRDV1 and TRDJ3, with 11 positions matching TRDD3. Because TCRdb records no J gene, it was assigned here through a match of the DNA to germline. Germline V CDR1 and CDR2: TSWWSYY, QGS. CDR3 length: 27 residues. In DNA form, the CDR3 reads TGTGCTCTTGGAAGGGCTCCTTTTAATTTCTGGGGGATACACGACAGTCACTCCTCCTGGGACACCCGACGGATGTTTTTC. This encodes CALGRAPFNFWGIHDSHSSWDTRRMFF.

A note on this clone: TCRdb's listed protein matches a much larger clone and diverges from this DNA's translation at residues 9 and 10, likely through a read error; the protein shown comes from the DNA. This sequence joins TRDV2 and TRDJ3; tentative D call: TRDD3 (5 bases). There are 22 residues in the CDR3. Germline V gene sequence: CDR1 GEAIGNYY, CDR2 EKD. V was pared by 1 base and J by 2 bases, with 26 bases between. Here the CDR3 reads CACDTVITVVYDGTWDTRQMFF. The CDR3 nucleotides read TGTGCCTGTGACACTGTTATAACTGTGGTATACGACGGAACCTGGGACACCCGACAGATGTTTTTC.

This clone was observed many times. V gene TRDV3 combines with J gene TRDJ1; 9 positions match TRDD2. Germline CDR1 and CDR2: TVYSNPD and GDNSRS (reference sequence). The CDR3 is made up of 15 amino acids. J lost 0 bases, V lost 4 bases, and 9 bases had no gene match. CDR3 DNA: TGTGCCTCAGCCTTCCTACGAGGCCACACCGATAAACTCATCTTT. It translates to CASAFLRGHTDKLIF.